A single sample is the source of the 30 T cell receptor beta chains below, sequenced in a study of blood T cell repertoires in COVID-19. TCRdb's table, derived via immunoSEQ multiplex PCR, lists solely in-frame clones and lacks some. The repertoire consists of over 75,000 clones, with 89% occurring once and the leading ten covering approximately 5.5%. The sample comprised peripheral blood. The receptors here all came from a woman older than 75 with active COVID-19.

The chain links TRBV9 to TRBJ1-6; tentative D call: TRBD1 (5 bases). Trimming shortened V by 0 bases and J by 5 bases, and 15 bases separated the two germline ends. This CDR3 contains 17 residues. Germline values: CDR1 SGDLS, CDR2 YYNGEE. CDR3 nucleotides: TGTGCCAGCAGCGTAGCGCCGCAGGGCCCACATAATTCACCCCTCCACTTT. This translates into CASSVAPQGPHNSPLHF.

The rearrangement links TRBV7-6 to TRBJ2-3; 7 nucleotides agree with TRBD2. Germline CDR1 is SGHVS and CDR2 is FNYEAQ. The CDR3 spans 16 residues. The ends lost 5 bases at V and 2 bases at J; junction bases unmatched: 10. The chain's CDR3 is CASSRIAGTPTDTQYF. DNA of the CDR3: TGTGCCAGCAGCCGTATAGCGGGTACGCCCACAGATACGCAGTATTTT.

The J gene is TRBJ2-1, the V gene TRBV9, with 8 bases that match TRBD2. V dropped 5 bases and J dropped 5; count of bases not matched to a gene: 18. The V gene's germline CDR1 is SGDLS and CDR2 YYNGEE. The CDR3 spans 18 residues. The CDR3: CASSYGLVASGSNNEQFF. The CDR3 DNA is TGTGCCAGCAGTTACGGGCTAGTGGCGAGCGGGAGTAACAATGAGCAGTTCTTC.

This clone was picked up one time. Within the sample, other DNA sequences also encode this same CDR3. The CDR3: CASSRYEQYF. DNA for the CDR3: TGTGCCAGCAGTCGCTACGAGCAGTACTTC. The V call is TRBV28, the J call TRBJ2-7, with D unclear. The CDR3 consists of 10 residues. The germline V and J ends were trimmed by 5 bases and 3 bases, with 2 bases remaining between them. CDR1 MDHEN and CDR2 SYDVKM come from the germline V gene.

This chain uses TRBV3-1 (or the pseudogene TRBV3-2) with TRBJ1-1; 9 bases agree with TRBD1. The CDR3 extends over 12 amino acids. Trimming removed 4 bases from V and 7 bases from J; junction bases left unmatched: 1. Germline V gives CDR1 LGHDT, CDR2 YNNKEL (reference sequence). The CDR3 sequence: CASSPGQGEAFF. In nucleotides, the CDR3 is TGTGCCAGCAGCCCGGGACAGGGTGAAGCTTTCTTT.

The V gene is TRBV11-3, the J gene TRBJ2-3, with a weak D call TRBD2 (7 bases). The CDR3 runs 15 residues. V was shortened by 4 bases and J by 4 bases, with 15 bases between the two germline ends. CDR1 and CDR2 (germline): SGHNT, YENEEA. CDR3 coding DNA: TGTGCCAGCAGCTCCGGCGGGGGCCCGCCAGATACGCAGTATTTT. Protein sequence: CASSSGGGPPDTQYF.

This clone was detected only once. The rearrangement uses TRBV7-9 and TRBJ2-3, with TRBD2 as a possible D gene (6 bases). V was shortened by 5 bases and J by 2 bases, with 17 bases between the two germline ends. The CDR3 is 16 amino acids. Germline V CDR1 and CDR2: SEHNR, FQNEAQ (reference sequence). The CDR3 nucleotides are TGTGCCAGCAGCCAGGCGGGACCATCCACCACAGATACGCAGTATTTT. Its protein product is CASSQAGPSTTDTQYF.

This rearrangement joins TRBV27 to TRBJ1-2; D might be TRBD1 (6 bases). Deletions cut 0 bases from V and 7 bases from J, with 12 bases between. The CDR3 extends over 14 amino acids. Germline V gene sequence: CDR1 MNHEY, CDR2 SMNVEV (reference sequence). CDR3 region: CASSLSEGGPGYTF. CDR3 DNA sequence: TGTGCCAGCAGTTTATCAGAGGGGGGGCCTGGCTACACCTTC.

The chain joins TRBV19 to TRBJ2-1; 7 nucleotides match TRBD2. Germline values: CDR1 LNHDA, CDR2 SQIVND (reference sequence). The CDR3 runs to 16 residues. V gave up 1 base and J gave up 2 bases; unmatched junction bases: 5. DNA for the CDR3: TGTGCCAGTAGTATAGCGAGAGCGGGACCCTACAATGAGCAGTTCTTC. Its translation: CASSIARAGPYNEQFF.

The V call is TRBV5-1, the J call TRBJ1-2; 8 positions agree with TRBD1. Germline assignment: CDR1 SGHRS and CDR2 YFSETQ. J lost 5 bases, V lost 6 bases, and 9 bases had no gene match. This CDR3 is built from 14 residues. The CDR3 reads CASTQGALDYGYTF. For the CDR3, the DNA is TGCGCCAGCACGCAGGGGGCCCTAGATTATGGCTACACCTTC.

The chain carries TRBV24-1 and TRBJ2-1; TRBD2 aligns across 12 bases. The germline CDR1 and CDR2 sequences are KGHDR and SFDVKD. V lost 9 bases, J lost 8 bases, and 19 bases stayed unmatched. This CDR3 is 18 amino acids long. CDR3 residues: CATSGPGTSGLSVDEQFF. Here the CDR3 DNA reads TGTGCCACCTCAGGTCCCGGGACTAGCGGGTTATCGGTCGATGAGCAGTTCTTC.

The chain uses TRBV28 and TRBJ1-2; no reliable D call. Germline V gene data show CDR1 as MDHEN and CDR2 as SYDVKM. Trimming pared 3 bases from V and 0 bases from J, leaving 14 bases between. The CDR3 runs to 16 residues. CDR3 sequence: CASSLEEAGPNYGYTF. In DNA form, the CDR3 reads TGTGCCAGCAGTTTGGAGGAGGCAGGTCCTAACTATGGCTACACCTTC.

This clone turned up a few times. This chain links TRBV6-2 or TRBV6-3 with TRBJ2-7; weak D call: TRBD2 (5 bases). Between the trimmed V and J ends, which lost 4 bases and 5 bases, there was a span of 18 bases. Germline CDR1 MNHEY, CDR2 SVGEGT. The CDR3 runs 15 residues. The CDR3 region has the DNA TGTGCCAGCAGTTCCCGGGCGTCCCCGGAGGACGAGCAGTACTTC. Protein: CASSSRASPEDEQYF.

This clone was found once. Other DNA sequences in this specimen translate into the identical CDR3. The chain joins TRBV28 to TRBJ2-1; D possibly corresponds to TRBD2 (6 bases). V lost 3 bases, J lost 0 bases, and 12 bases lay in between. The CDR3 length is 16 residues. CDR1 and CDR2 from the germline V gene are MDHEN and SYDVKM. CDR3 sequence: CASSLVSGSSYNEQFF. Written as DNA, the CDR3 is TGTGCCAGCAGTTTGGTTAGCGGTAGCTCCTACAATGAGCAGTTCTTC.

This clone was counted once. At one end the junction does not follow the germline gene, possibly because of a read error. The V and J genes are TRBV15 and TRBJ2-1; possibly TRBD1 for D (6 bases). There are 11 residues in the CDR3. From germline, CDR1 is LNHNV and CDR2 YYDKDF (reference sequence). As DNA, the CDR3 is TGTGCCTCCAGGGGCCTGGGTGAGCAGTTCTTC. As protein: CASRGLGEQFF.

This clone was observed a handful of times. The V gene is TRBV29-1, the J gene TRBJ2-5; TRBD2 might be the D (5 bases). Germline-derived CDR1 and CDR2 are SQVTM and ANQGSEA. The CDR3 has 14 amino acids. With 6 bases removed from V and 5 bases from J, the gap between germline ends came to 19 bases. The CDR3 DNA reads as TGCAGCGTGAGATTGGACCTGGGCGGGGAGACCCAGTACTTC. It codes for CSVRLDLGGETQYF.

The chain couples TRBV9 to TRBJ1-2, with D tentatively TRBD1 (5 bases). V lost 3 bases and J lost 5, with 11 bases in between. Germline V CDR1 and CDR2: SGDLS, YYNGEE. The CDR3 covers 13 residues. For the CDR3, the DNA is TGTGCCAGCAGCGGATCAGCAGGGTATGGCTACACCTTC. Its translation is CASSGSAGYGYTF. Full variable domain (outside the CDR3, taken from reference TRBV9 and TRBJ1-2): DSGVTQTPKHLITATGQRVTLRCSPRSGDLSVYWYQQSLDQGLQFLIQYYNGEERAKGNILERFSAQQFPDLHSELNLSSLELGDSALYFCASSGSAGYGYTFGSGTRLTVV.

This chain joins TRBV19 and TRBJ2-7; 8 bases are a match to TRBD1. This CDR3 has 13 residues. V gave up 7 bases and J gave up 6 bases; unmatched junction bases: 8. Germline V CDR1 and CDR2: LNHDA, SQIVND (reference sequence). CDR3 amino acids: CASNGQGAGEQYF. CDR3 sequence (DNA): TGTGCCAGTAATGGCCAGGGGGCTGGCGAGCAGTACTTC.

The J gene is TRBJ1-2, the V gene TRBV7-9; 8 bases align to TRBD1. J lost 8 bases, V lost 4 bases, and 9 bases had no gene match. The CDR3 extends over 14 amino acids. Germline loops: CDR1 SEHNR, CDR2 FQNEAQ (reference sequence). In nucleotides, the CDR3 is TGTGCCAGCAGCTCCCGGACAGGGAAAGACGGCTACACCTTC. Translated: CASSSRTGKDGYTF.

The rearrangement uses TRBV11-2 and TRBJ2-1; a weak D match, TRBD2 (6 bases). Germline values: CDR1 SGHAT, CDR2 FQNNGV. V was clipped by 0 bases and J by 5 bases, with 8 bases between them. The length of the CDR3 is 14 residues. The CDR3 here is CASSLEVADNEQFF. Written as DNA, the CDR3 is TGTGCCAGCAGCTTAGAGGTAGCGGACAATGAGCAGTTCTTC.

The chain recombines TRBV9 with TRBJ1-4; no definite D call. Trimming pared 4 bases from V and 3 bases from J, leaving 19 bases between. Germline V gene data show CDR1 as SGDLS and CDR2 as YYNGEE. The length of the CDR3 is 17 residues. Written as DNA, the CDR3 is TGTGCCAGCAGCCGAGGAGTGGCCCAACCTTCTAATGAAAAACTGTTTTTT. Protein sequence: CASSRGVAQPSNEKLFF.

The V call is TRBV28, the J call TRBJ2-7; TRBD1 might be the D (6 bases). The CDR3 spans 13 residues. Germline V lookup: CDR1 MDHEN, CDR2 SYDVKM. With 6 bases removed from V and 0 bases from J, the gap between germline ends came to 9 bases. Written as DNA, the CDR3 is TGTGCCAGCAGATCGGACAGCTCCTACGAGCAGTACTTC. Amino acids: CASRSDSSYEQYF.

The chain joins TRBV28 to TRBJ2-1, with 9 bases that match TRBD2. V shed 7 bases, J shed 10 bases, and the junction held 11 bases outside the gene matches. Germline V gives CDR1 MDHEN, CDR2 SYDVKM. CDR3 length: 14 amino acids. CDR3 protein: CASMGAGGPREQFF. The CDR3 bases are TGTGCCAGCATGGGCGCGGGAGGGCCCAGGGAGCAGTTCTTC. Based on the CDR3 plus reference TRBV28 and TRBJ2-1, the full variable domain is DVKVTQSSRYLVKRTGEKVFLECVQDMDHENMFWYRQDPGLGLRLIYFSYDVKMKEKGDIPEGYSVSREKKERFSLILESASTNQTSMYLCASMGAGGPREQFFGPGTRLTVL.

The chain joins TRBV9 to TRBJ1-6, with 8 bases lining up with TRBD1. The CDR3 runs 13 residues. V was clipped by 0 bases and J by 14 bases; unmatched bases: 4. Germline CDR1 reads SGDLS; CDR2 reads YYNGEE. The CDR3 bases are TGTGCCAGCAGCGTAGGACAGGGGAGTTCCCTCCACTTT. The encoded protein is CASSVGQGSSLHF.

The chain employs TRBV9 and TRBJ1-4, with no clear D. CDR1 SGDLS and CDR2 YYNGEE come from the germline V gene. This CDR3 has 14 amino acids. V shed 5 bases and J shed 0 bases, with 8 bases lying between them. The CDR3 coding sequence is TGTGCCAGCAGTACCACTGCAACTAATGAAAAACTGTTTTTT. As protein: CASSTTATNEKLFF.

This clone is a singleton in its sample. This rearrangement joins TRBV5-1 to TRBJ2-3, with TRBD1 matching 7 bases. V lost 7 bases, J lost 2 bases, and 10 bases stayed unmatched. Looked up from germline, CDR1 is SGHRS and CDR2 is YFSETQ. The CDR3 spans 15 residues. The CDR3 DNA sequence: TGCGCCAGCGAGGGACAGTCGAGCCCCACAGATACGCAGTATTTT. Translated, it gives CASEGQSSPTDTQYF.

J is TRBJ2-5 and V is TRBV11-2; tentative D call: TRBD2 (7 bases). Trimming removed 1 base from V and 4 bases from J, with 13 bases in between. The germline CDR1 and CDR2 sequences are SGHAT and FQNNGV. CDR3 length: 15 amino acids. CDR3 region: CASSLAGGGIETQYF. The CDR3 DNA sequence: TGTGCCAGCAGCTTAGCTGGGGGGGGCATAGAGACCCAGTACTTC.

CDR3 in DNA: TGTGCCACCAGCCGGGACTTTCGTACCCAAGAGACCCAGTACTTC. Protein product: CATSRDFRTQETQYF. The chain couples TRBV15 to TRBJ2-5, with D tentatively TRBD2 (6 bases). Trimming shortened V by 5 bases and J by 1 base, and 14 bases separated the two germline ends. Germline CDR1 reads LNHNV; CDR2 reads YYDKDF (reference sequence). The CDR3 is 15 residues long.

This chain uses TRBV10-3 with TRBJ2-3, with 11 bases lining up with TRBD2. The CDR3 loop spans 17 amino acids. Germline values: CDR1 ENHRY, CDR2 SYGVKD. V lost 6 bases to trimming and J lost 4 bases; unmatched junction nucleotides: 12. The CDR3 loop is CAIRETSGTRPPDTQYF. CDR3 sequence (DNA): TGTGCCATCAGGGAGACTAGCGGGACTCGTCCTCCAGATACGCAGTATTTT.

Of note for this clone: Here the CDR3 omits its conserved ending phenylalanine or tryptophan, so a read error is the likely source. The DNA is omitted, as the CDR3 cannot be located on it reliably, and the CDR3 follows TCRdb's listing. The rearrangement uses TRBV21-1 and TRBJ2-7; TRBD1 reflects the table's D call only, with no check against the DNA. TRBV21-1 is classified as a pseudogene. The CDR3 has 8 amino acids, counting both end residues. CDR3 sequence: CASRTGQG.